These 28 T cell receptor beta chains were all obtained from the same sample, sequenced in a study of cytomegalovirus exposure and HLA in healthy donors. The table came from immunoSEQ multiplex PCR; TCRdb's copy has only in-frame clones and leaves some out. Of about 150,000 clones in the sample, 70% to 90% were seen once. Sequencing used PBMCs. The receptors shown here come from a human donor in good health.

V usage is TRBV2 and J usage is TRBJ1-1; possible D gene TRBD1, 5 bases. V was shortened by 4 bases and J by 5 bases, with 11 bases between the two germline ends. The CDR3 runs to 13 residues. CDR1 and CDR2 from the germline V gene are SNHLY and FYNNEI. CDR3 residues: CASSAWRGTEAFF. The DNA of the CDR3 is TGTGCCAGCAGTGCTTGGAGGGGAACTGAAGCTTTCTTT.

This chain joins TRBV5-1 and TRBJ2-7; D uncertain. The CDR3 has 11 residues. Deletions cut 4 bases from V and 6 bases from J, with 8 bases between. The germline gives CDR1 SGHRS, CDR2 YFSETQ. DNA of the CDR3: TGCGCCAGCAGCCTCAGATCCGAGCAGTACTTC. Translation gives CASSLRSEQYF.

The chain couples TRBV30 to TRBJ1-5, with TRBD1 matching 11 bases. CDR1 is GTSNPN, CDR2 SVGIG, per germline (reference sequence). The CDR3 runs 19 residues. The junction had 11 bases not matched to a gene; V was cut back by 1 base and J by 0 bases. The CDR3 bases are TGTGCCTGGAGTGGAGATTTGGGACAGGGGGGCCATAGCAATCAGCCCCAGCATTTT. Translation: CAWSGDLGQGGHSNQPQHF.

The CDR3 loop is CASSPDRNQPQHF. The CDR3 DNA reads TGTGCCAGCAGCCCCGACAGAAATCAGCCCCAGCATTTT. V usage is TRBV7-9 and J usage is TRBJ1-5, with D perhaps matching TRBD1 (5 bases). Per germline, CDR1 SEHNR and CDR2 FQNEAQ (reference sequence). The CDR3 runs to 13 residues. With 5 bases removed from V and 4 bases from J, the gap between germline ends came to 9 bases. Combining the CDR3 with reference TRBV7-9 and TRBJ1-5 gives the whole variable domain DTGVSQNPRHKITKRGQNVTFRCDPISEHNRLYWYRQTLGQGPEFLTYFQNEAQLEKSRLLSDRFSAERPKGSFSTLEIQRTEQGDSAMYLCASSPDRNQPQHFGDGTRLSIL.

This chain links TRBV14 with TRBJ2-1, with D possibly TRBD1 on 6 matching bases. V was trimmed by 4 bases and J by 6 bases, leaving 13 bases between them. The CDR3 totals 14 residues. CDR1 is SGHDN and CDR2 is FVKESK in the germline V gene. The CDR3 protein is CASSPRSQGNEQFF. The CDR3, as DNA: TGTGCCAGCAGCCCCCGGTCACAGGGCAATGAGCAGTTCTTC.

The genes are TRBV30 and TRBJ1-1; 9 bases map to TRBD1. V was clipped by 5 bases and J by 8 bases; unmatched bases: 0. In germline, CDR1 is GTSNPN, CDR2 SVGIG (reference sequence). There are 10 residues in the CDR3. The CDR3: CAWGQGEAFF. CDR3 DNA sequence: TGTGCCTGGGGACAGGGGGAAGCTTTCTTT.

This clone was found a few times. The chain uses TRBV19 and TRBJ2-7, with D perhaps matching TRBD1 (5 bases). CDR1 is LNHDA and CDR2 is SQIVND in the germline V gene (reference sequence). There are 14 residues in the CDR3. V lost 4 bases and J lost 3, with 13 bases in between. CDR3 loop: CASSREDSYYEQYF. The CDR3 nucleotides are TGTGCCAGTAGTAGGGAAGACAGTTACTACGAGCAGTACTTC.

The chain joins TRBV5-1 to TRBJ2-7, with 9 positions matching TRBD1. Germline CDR1 is SGHRS and CDR2 is YFSETQ. The trim removed 4 bases at V and 7 bases at J, leaving 12 bases unmatched. This CDR3 contains 15 residues. The DNA of the CDR3 is TGCGCCAGCAGCCGGGCCGGACAGGGGAACGGGGAGCAGTACTTC. Translating it yields CASSRAGQGNGEQYF.

V and J are TRBV28 and TRBJ2-7, with 8 positions matching TRBD2. V trimming: 6 bases; J trimming: 0 bases; junction bases outside the gene matches: 10. The V gene's germline CDR1 is MDHEN and CDR2 SYDVKM. The CDR3 has 16 residues. Here the CDR3 reads CASSSPPAGVSYEQYF. CDR3 DNA sequence: TGTGCCAGCAGCTCCCCTCCAGCGGGAGTCTCCTACGAGCAGTACTTC.

The V call is TRBV27, the J call TRBJ2-2, with unresolved D. The CDR3 loop spans 17 amino acids. Germline-derived CDR1 and CDR2 are MNHEY and SMNVEV (reference sequence). V dropped 5 bases and J dropped 0 bases, with 16 bases sitting between them. The CDR3 sequence: CASSLINWYANTGELFF. Written as DNA, the CDR3 is TGTGCCAGCAGTCTAATTAACTGGTACGCGAACACCGGGGAGCTGTTTTTT.

The rearrangement uses TRBV19 and TRBJ2-2; TRBD1 matches at 7 bases. V lost 9 bases, J lost 5 bases, and 6 bases stayed unmatched. Germline V lookup: CDR1 LNHDA, CDR2 SQIVND (reference sequence). This CDR3 is 13 amino acids long. DNA for the CDR3: TGTGCCAGCCGGGACAGCTTTACCGGGGAGCTGTTTTTT. Translating gives CASRDSFTGELFF. The whole variable domain, remainder taken from reference TRBV19 and TRBJ2-2, is DGGITQSPKYLFRKEGQNVTLSCEQNLNHDAMYWYRQDPGQGLRLIYYSQIVNDFQKGDIAEGYSVSREKKESFPLTVTSAQKNPTAFYLCASRDSFTGELFFGEGSRLTVL.

V is TRBV15 and J is TRBJ1-3, with TRBD1 matching 12 bases. The CDR3 extends over 15 amino acids. The germline V gene encodes CDR1 LNHNV and CDR2 YYDKDF (reference sequence). V shed 6 bases and J 4 bases; nucleotides not matched to a gene: 4. CDR3 sequence: CATSPGTGGGNTIYF. DNA for the CDR3: TGTGCCACCAGTCCCGGGACAGGGGGCGGAAACACCATATATTTT.

CDR3 amino acids: CASSPSQGSGNTIYF. CDR3 nucleotides: TGTGCCAGCAGCCCAAGCCAGGGAAGTGGAAACACCATATATTTT. The V and J genes are TRBV5-8 and TRBJ1-3; D may be TRBD1 (5 bases). The CDR3 contains 15 residues. The germline CDR1 and CDR2 sequences are SGHTS and YDEGEE. V lost 4 bases, J lost 3 bases, and 14 bases lay in between.

This chain joins TRBV30 and TRBJ1-4; D possibly corresponds to TRBD1 (6 bases). V lost 5 bases and J lost 5, with 9 bases in between. Germline CDR1 is GTSNPN and CDR2 is SVGIG (reference sequence). The CDR3 runs 12 residues. The CDR3 protein is CAWGQLNEKLFF. The DNA of the CDR3 is TGTGCCTGGGGACAGTTAAATGAAAAACTGTTTTTT.

The chain uses TRBV5-1 and TRBJ1-4; 9 nucleotides align to TRBD1. After removal of 4 bases from V and 4 bases from J, the junction contained 5 bases not matched to a gene. Per germline, CDR1 SGHRS and CDR2 YFSETQ. This CDR3 region has 15 residues. CDR3 bases: TGCGCCAGCAGCGGGGGGACAGGGATTAATGAAAAACTGTTTTTT. Translation: CASSGGTGINEKLFF.

The rearrangement links TRBV11-3 to TRBJ2-5; perhaps TRBD2 as D (6 bases). Germline V gene sequence: CDR1 SGHNT, CDR2 YENEEA. Trimming pared 5 bases from V and 5 bases from J, leaving 18 bases between. The CDR3 extends over 15 amino acids. DNA for the CDR3: TGTGCCAGCAGCCTGGGGGGTAGGGGATCCGAGACCCAGTACTTC. Encoded protein: CASSLGGRGSETQYF.

The V and J genes are TRBV6-6 and TRBJ2-1; 8 bases fit TRBD2. Trimming at V came to 5 bases and at J to 4 bases, leaving 7 bases not matched to a gene. Germline V gene data show CDR1 as MNHNY and CDR2 as SVGAGI (reference sequence). CDR3 length: 15 residues. CDR3 DNA: TGTGCCAGCAGTCGCGGGGGGCTAGGATACAATGAGCAGTTCTTC. Translation gives CASSRGGLGYNEQFF.

The V call is TRBV9, the J call TRBJ2-3; D not resolved. Trimming left V 2 bases short and J 1 base short, with 11 bases between. This CDR3 has 15 residues. CDR1 and CDR2 from the germline V gene are SGDLS and YYNGEE. The CDR3 region has the DNA TGTGCCAGCAGCGTGAGGATGCTGGGCACAGATACGCAGTATTTT. Its translation is CASSVRMLGTDTQYF.

The rearrangement joins TRBV2 to TRBJ2-2; D is undetermined. Germline V gives CDR1 SNHLY, CDR2 FYNNEI. The V end was cut by 0 bases, the J end by 7 bases, with 9 bases between. The CDR3 is 14 amino acids. In DNA form, the CDR3 reads TGTGCCAGCAGTGAAGCCGGTGATATCGGGGAGCTGTTTTTT. Amino acid sequence: CASSEAGDIGELFF. The variable domain in full, completed from reference TRBV2 and TRBJ2-2, reads EPEVTQTPSHQVTQMGQEVILRCVPISNHLYFYWYRQILGQKVEFLVSFYNNEISEKSEIFDDQFSVERPDGSNFTLKIRSTKLEDSAMYFCASSEAGDIGELFFGEGSRLTVL.

Only one count was recorded for this clone. The chain is built from TRBV5-1 and TRBJ1-3; D possibly corresponds to TRBD1 (5 bases). Deletions cut 5 bases from V and 1 base from J, with 13 bases between. The CDR3 is made up of 15 amino acids. CDR1 and CDR2 (germline): SGHRS, YFSETQ. The CDR3 DNA sequence: TGCGCCAGCAGGATCGCCGCAGGGTCTGGAAACACCATATATTTT. This translates into CASRIAAGSGNTIYF.

The V call is TRBV28, the J call TRBJ1-2, with TRBD1 as a possible D gene (6 bases). The CDR3 spans 17 residues. Per germline, CDR1 MDHEN and CDR2 SYDVKM. Between the trimmed V and J ends, which lost 5 bases and 7 bases, there was a span of 26 bases. Here the CDR3 DNA reads TGTGCCAGCAGTCTCTTCCCCAAAGGGGGGGGCAGGAGTGGCTACACCTTC. Translated: CASSLFPKGGGRSGYTF.

The genes are TRBV5-1 and TRBJ1-2; TRBD1 aligns across 7 bases. V lost 0 bases and J lost 8; bases outside the gene matches: 7. The CDR3 is 14 residues long. Germline V gives CDR1 SGHRS, CDR2 YFSETQ. This CDR3 is CASSLADRARGYTF. The CDR3 coding sequence is TGCGCCAGCAGCTTGGCCGACAGGGCCCGAGGCTACACCTTC.

This clone is a singleton in its sample. V is TRBV5-3 and J is TRBJ1-1; 9 bases align to TRBD1. TRBV5-3 is identified as an open reading frame with a role that is uncertain. The CDR3 consists of 13 residues. The V gene end was trimmed by 5 bases and the J gene end by 7 bases; junction bases not matched to a gene: 6. This CDR3 is CARSQQGAYEAFF. The CDR3 DNA reads TGTGCCAGAAGTCAACAGGGGGCTTATGAAGCTTTCTTT.

The chain carries TRBV25-1 and TRBJ2-1, with D possibly TRBD1 on 5 matching bases. CDR1 is MGHDK and CDR2 is SYGVNS in the germline V gene. Deletions cut 6 bases from V and 7 bases from J, with 10 bases between. CDR3 length equals 12 residues. The CDR3 nucleotides are TGTGCCAGCAGCCCGACAGAGAATGAGCAGTTCTTC. Its protein is CASSPTENEQFF.

The CDR3 DNA reads TGTGCCACCCCCCGCCCCCCCCTAGGATGTCGCAATGAGCAGTTCTTC. It codes for CATPRPPLGCRNEQFF. This chain uses TRBV19 with TRBJ2-1, with D unresolved. V was shortened by 10 bases and J by 6 bases, with 25 bases between the two germline ends. The germline V gene encodes CDR1 LNHDA and CDR2 SQIVND (reference sequence). This CDR3 spans 16 amino acids.

The CDR3 sequence is CASSRQVGETQYF. In nucleotides, the CDR3 is TGCGCCAGCAGTAGACAGGTTGGAGAGACCCAGTACTTC. This chain links TRBV10-2 with TRBJ2-5; perhaps TRBD1 as D (6 bases). This CDR3 region has 13 residues. Trimming took 5 bases from V and 4 from J, leaving 11 bases between them. Germline values: CDR1 WSHSY, CDR2 SAAADI.

This clone has a single count. The rearrangement uses TRBV5-6 and TRBJ2-5, with D perhaps TRBD1 (6 bases). The germline V gene has CDR1 SGHDT and CDR2 YYEEEE. The CDR3 length is 14 residues. V was pared by 2 bases and J by 3 bases, with 11 bases between. CDR3 in amino acids: CASSLYQGKETQYF. The CDR3 nucleotides are TGTGCCAGCAGCTTATATCAGGGGAAAGAGACCCAGTACTTC.

The J gene is TRBJ2-3, the V gene TRBV7-6; 8 nucleotides line up with TRBD2. The CDR3 length is 16 residues. The V gene end was trimmed by 0 bases and the J gene end by 2 bases; junction bases not matched to a gene: 4. CDR1 and CDR2 (germline): SGHVS, FNYEAQ. CDR3 nucleotides: TGTGCCAGCAGCTTAGCCGGGACTAGGAACACAGATACGCAGTATTTT. It translates to CASSLAGTRNTDTQYF. Combining the CDR3 with reference TRBV7-6 and TRBJ2-3 gives the whole variable domain GAGVSQSPRYKVTKRGQDVALRCDPISGHVSLYWYRQALGQGPEFLTYFNYEAQQDKSGLPNDRFSAERPEGSISTLTIQRTEQRDSAMYRCASSLAGTRNTDTQYFGPGTRLTVL.